Listed here are 4 T cell receptor beta chains from one sample, sequenced in a study of blood T cells in healthy people across ages. Primers used in a second PCR of about 6 to 11 cycles were a sample-barcoded 5' primer and a J-beta primer mix. TCRdb recomputed calls from the 5' RACE reads with MiXCR, one row per CDR3 protein. The sample shows about 640,000 distinct CDR3 sequences, approximately 59% of them seen only once. Source material: blood. The source is a man in his fifties or sixties in good health.

The chain uses TRBV7-2 and TRBJ2-5; D remains ambiguous. CDR1 is SGHTA, CDR2 FQGNSA, per germline. V was cut by 2 bases and J by 0 bases, with 7 bases left in between. The CDR3 extends over 14 amino acids. CDR3 DNA: TGTGCCAGCAGCTTAAATGGGTACCAAGAGACCCAGTACTTC. Its protein is CASSLNGYQETQYF.

V and J are TRBV29-1 and TRBJ2-1, with TRBD1 as a possible D gene (6 bases). Trimming pared 4 bases from V and 3 bases from J, leaving 19 bases between. Germline V CDR1 and CDR2: SQVTM, ANQGSEA. The CDR3 loop spans 16 amino acids. The CDR3 nucleotides read TGCAGCGTTGGACCCCACGGGGCCAGGGGCTACAATGAGCAGTTCTTC. It yields the protein CSVGPHGARGYNEQFF.

This sequence joins TRBV5-1 and TRBJ1-1; D possibly corresponds to TRBD1 (5 bases). Trimming pared 3 bases from V and 0 bases from J, leaving 21 bases between. CDR1 is SGHRS, CDR2 YFSETQ, per germline. The CDR3 consists of 18 residues. The CDR3: CASSSGWGERGMNTEAFF. The CDR3 coding sequence is TGCGCCAGCAGCTCAGGTTGGGGCGAACGGGGTATGAACACTGAAGCTTTCTTT.

With respect to this clonotype: At one end the junction does not follow the germline gene, possibly because of a read error. V is TRBV4-2 and J is TRBJ1-2; TRBD1 matches 8 bases. The germline gives CDR1 LGHNA, CDR2 YNFKEQ. This CDR3 has 16 amino acids. The CDR3 DNA is TGTGCCAGCAGCCAAGACGCAGGGGGCGGATGGGAAGGCTGCACCTTC. Protein product: CASSQDAGGGWEGCTF.